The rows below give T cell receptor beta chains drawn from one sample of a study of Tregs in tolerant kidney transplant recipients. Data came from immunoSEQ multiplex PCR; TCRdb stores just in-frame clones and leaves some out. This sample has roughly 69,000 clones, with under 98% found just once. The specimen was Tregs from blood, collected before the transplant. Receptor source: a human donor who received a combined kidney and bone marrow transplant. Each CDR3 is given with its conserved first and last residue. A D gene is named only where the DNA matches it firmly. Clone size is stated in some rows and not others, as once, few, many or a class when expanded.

CAANRGDEAFF | TGTGCAGCAAACAGGGGCGATGAAGCTTTCTTT | NA | TRBD1 | TRBJ1-1 | TRBV7-9
CASSPLKLDMTQYF | TGCGCCAGCAGCCCACTTAAGTTAGACATGACGCAGTATTTT | NA | NA | TRBJ2-3 | TRBV4-1
CASSGNRGDQVGGFF | TGTGCCAGCAGTGGCAACAGGGGCGACCAAGTAGGGGGGTTCTTC | NA | TRBD1 | TRBJ2-1 | TRBV2
CASSQPQGDLGQPQHF | TGTGCCAGCAGCCAACCACAGGGGGATCTGGGTCAGCCCCAGCATTTT | NA | TRBD1 | TRBJ1-5 | TRBV11-2
CASSYGTKQFF | TGTGCCAGCAGTTATGGGACTAAGCAGTTCTTC | NA | TRBD2 | TRBJ2-1 | TRBV27
CASSPRSGGTDTQYF | TGTGCCAGCAGCCCCAGGTCGGGAGGAACAGATACGCAGTATTTT | NA | TRBD2 | TRBJ2-3 | TRBV7-3
CASSPGTGGYNEQFF | TGTGCCAGCTCACCCGGGACAGGGGGCTACAATGAGCAGTTCTTC | NA | TRBD1 | TRBJ2-1 | TRBV18
CASSQPNQPQHF | TGCGCCAGCAGCCAACCTAATCAGCCCCAGCATTTT | NA | NA | TRBJ1-5 | TRBV4-1
CASSLGPGRSSYEQYF | TGTGCCAGCAGCTTAGGTCCGGGTCGAAGCTCCTACGAGCAGTACTTC | NA | NA | TRBJ2-7 | TRBV11-3
CASLLTPKGGPQYF | TGTGCCAGCCTCCTGACCCCGAAAGGCGGCCCCCAGTACTTC | NA | NA | TRBJ2-5 | TRBV7-8
CASSLIALGQLSPLHF | TGCGCCAGCAGCTTGATCGCTCTGGGACAACTTTCACCCCTCCACTTT | NA | NA | TRBJ1-6 | TRBV5-1
CASSPRGWEDTEAFF | TGTGCCAGCTCACCCCGTGGTTGGGAGGACACTGAAGCTTTCTTT | NA | NA | TRBJ1-1 | TRBV18
CASWGLPNTEAFF | TGTGCCAGCTGGGGGCTTCCCAACACTGAAGCTTTCTTT | NA | NA | TRBJ1-1 | TRBV6-6
CASSLDGGPLAPKQFF | TGTGCCAGCAGCTTAGATGGCGGGCCACTAGCGCCTAAGCAGTTCTTC | NA | TRBD2 | TRBJ2-1 | TRBV11-3
CATSRERQSSEAFF | TGTGCCACCAGCAGAGAGAGGCAATCTAGTGAAGCTTTCTTT | NA | NA | TRBJ1-1 | TRBV15
CASSITVQETQYF | TGTGCCAGTAGTATAACAGTCCAAGAGACCCAGTACTTC | NA | NA | TRBJ2-5 | TRBV19
CASSRRVTNYGYTF | TGTGCCAGCAGCCGTCGGGTAACTAACTATGGCTACACCTTC | NA | NA | TRBJ1-2 | TRBV5-6
CASSLGTGAGELFF | TGTGCCAGCAGCTTGGGCACAGGAGCCGGGGAGCTGTTTTTT | NA | NA | TRBJ2-2 | TRBV5-6
CATSPDRVGVYEQYF | TGTGCCACCAGCCCGGACAGGGTAGGGGTCTACGAGCAGTACTTC | NA | TRBD1 | TRBJ2-7 | TRBV15
CASSLSGTGVYEQYF | TGTGCCAGCAGTTTATCCGGGACAGGGGTCTACGAGCAGTACTTC | NA | TRBD1 | TRBJ2-7 | TRBV28
CASSFGARSGNTIYF | TGTGCCAGTAGTTTTGGGGCGCGAAGCGGAAACACCATATATTTT | NA | NA | TRBJ1-3 | TRBV19
CASSLVGRGGYGYTF | TGTGCCAGCAGCTTAGTGGGCAGGGGTGGCTATGGCTACACCTTC | NA | NA | TRBJ1-2 | TRBV7-8
CSVHTRASGGYTF | TGCAGCGTTCACACCCGGGCCTCGGGGGGCTACACCTTC | NA | NA | TRBJ1-2 | TRBV29-1
CASSERGGGRAFF | TGTGCCAGCAGTGAAAGGGGCGGGGGCAGAGCTTTCTTT | NA | NA | TRBJ1-1 | TRBV6-1
CASKMLLVHTGELFF | TGTGCCAGTAAAATGTTACTAGTTCACACCGGGGAGCTGTTTTTT | NA | NA | TRBJ2-2 | TRBV19
CASSSRTSGSTDTQYF | TGTGCCAGCTCATCAAGGACTAGCGGTAGCACAGATACGCAGTATTTT | NA | TRBD2 | TRBJ2-3 | TRBV18
CSAGVQGGYTF | TGCAGTGCAGGGGTTCAGGGTGGCTACACCTTC | NA | NA | TRBJ1-2 | TRBV20-1
CASSLGLQVNSYNEQFF | TGTGCCAGCAGCTTAGGTCTTCAGGTCAACTCTTACAATGAGCAGTTCTTC | NA | NA | TRBJ2-1 | TRBV7-7
CASSHQGAVDTGELFF | TGCGCCAGCAGCCACCAGGGGGCTGTGGACACCGGGGAGCTGTTTTTT | NA | TRBD1 | TRBJ2-2 | TRBV4-3
CASSRIGFSYEQYF | TGTGCCAGCAGCCGTATCGGGTTCTCCTACGAGCAGTACTTC | NA | NA | TRBJ2-7 | TRBV7-6
CASSQEGQSNEKLFF | TGCGCCAGCAGCCAAGAGGGGCAGTCTAATGAAAAACTGTTTTTT | NA | NA | TRBJ1-4 | TRBV4-3
CASSQDWSQPQHF | TGCGCCAGCAGCCAAGATTGGAGTCAGCCCCAGCATTTT | NA | NA | TRBJ1-5 | TRBV4-3
CASSLVGQTNEKLFF | TGTGCCAGCAGCTTAGTGGGACAGACTAATGAAAAACTGTTTTTT | NA | TRBD1 | TRBJ1-4 | TRBV7-8
CASRTQGHRADTQYF | TGTGCCAGCAGGACGCAGGGTCATAGGGCAGATACGCAGTATTTT | NA | NA | TRBJ2-3 | TRBV7-2
CASSLGGRLTDTQYF | TGCGCCAGCAGCTTGGGGGGCCGGCTCACAGATACGCAGTATTTT | NA | NA | TRBJ2-3 | TRBV5-1
CAWSAPGTVNQPQHF | TGTGCCTGGAGTGCCCCCGGGACAGTAAATCAGCCCCAGCATTTT | NA | TRBD1 | TRBJ1-5 | TRBV30
CASNPQGIFFGYTF | TGTGCCAGCAACCCTCAGGGGATCTTCTTTGGCTACACCTTC | NA | NA | TRBJ1-2 | TRBV6-1
CASSYSRQGENIQYF | TGTGCCAGCAGTTACTCGAGACAGGGGGAAAACATTCAGTACTTC | NA | TRBD1 | TRBJ2-4 | TRBV6-5
CASSNRDNYGYTF | TGTGCCAGTAGTAACAGGGATAACTATGGCTACACCTTC | NA | NA | TRBJ1-2 | TRBV19
CASSLGPIPSDTQYF | TGCGCCAGCAGCTTGGGGCCGATTCCGTCTGATACGCAGTATTTT | NA | NA | TRBJ2-3 | TRBV5-1
CASSPRHRGSAKNIQYF | TGTGCCAGCAGCCCAAGGCACAGGGGGTCGGCCAAAAACATTCAGTACTTC | NA | TRBD1 | TRBJ2-4 | TRBV5-8
CAISRKGGENIQYF | TGTGCCATCAGTAGAAAGGGCGGGGAAAACATTCAGTACTTC | NA | NA | TRBJ2-4 | TRBV10-3
CASSPAGQSAYNEQFF | TGTGCCAGCAGCCCCGCGGGCCAGAGCGCCTACAATGAGCAGTTCTTC | NA | NA | TRBJ2-1 | TRBV4-2
CSVNLAGHSYEQYF | TGCAGCGTTAACCTAGCGGGACACTCCTACGAGCAGTACTTC | NA | TRBD2 | TRBJ2-7 | TRBV29-1
CASSLVGFQETQYF | TGTGCCAGCAGCTTAGTGGGCTTCCAAGAGACCCAGTACTTC | NA | NA | TRBJ2-5 | TRBV7-2
CASSLFSGYNEQFF | TGTGCCAGCAGCTTATTCTCCGGCTACAATGAGCAGTTCTTC | NA | NA | TRBJ2-1 | TRBV7-2
CASSEAGQSYEQYF | TGTGCCAGCAGTGAAGCGGGACAGTCCTACGAGCAGTACTTC | once | TRBD1 | TRBJ2-7 | TRBV6-1
CASSPTGGWDNEQFF | TGTGCCAGCTCACCCACCGGGGGTTGGGACAATGAGCAGTTCTTC | NA | NA | TRBJ2-1 | TRBV18